Below are 25 T cell receptor beta chains sequenced from a single sample in a study of shared clonotypes between healthy human individuals (dated by TCRdb to between 2020 and 2021). Libraries were constructed by the immunoSEQ multiplex PCR assay. Drawn from immuneACCESS, this table holds only the in-frame rearrangements with V and J called that TCRdb kept. Clones are partly lost; checked studies trace under half to an unresolved V gene and leave the rest unexplained. This sample gives about 1 million clones in total; around 75% of them show up just once. About 1.5% of the sample is held by the ten biggest clonotypes. Source material: memory CD4+ T cells sorted from blood. Taken with the paper, the label for cell subset or site translates to: CD45RA-negative fraction. These receptor sequences come from a man between 18 and 35 years old in good health.

The chain has TRBV6-1 and TRBJ2-7; the D call may be TRBD1 or TRBD2 (5 bases each). The V gene lost 1 base and the J gene lost 13 bases, with 11 bases spanning the gap. In germline, CDR1 is MNHNS, CDR2 SASEGT. The CDR3 runs to 11 residues. The CDR3 reads CASSEDGGPYF. Written as DNA, the CDR3 is TGTGCCAGCAGTGAAGATGGGGGTCCTTACTTC.

This clone was detected only once. The genes are TRBV12-5 and TRBJ1-4; maybe TRBD1 (5 bases). Germline CDR1 LGHNT, CDR2 FRNRAP. The CDR3 is 13 residues long. V was shortened by 6 bases and J by 14 bases, with 19 bases between the two germline ends. CDR3 coding DNA: TGTGCTAGTGGGCAGGGTAAAGGAGAAACTCTGTTTTTT. Protein: CASGQGKGETLFF.

V and J are TRBV7-2 and TRBJ1-1; the D is unclear. The CDR3 loop spans 13 amino acids. V was pared by 7 bases and J by 0 bases, with 9 bases between. In germline, CDR1 is SGHTA, CDR2 FQGNSA. CDR3 coding DNA: TGTGCCAGCACCCCTCGGGTGAACACTGAAGCTTTCTTT. Its protein product is CASTPRVNTEAFF.

Comments on this clone: The same CDR3 can be traced to other DNA sequences in this sample. This chain links TRBV5-1 with TRBJ1-1; no definite D call. In germline, CDR1 is SGHRS, CDR2 YFSETQ. Deletions cut 3 bases from V and 3 bases from J, with 9 bases between. This CDR3 is 13 amino acids long. CDR3 in DNA: TGCGCCAGCAGCTGGACCGGTGACACTGAAGCTTTCTTT. Its translation: CASSWTGDTEAFF.

This clone was recorded a few times. This chain links TRBV7-6 with TRBJ2-2; D unclear. V shed 5 bases and J shed 6 bases, with 10 bases lying between them. The CDR3 has 13 residues. The germline CDR1 and CDR2 sequences are SGHVS and FNYEAQ. The CDR3 here is CASSRASAGELFF. The CDR3 bases are TGTGCCAGCAGCCGTGCGTCGGCCGGGGAGCTGTTTTTT.

The genes are TRBV7-3 and TRBJ2-3, with no clear D. CDR1 SGHTA and CDR2 FQGTGA come from the germline V gene. The CDR3 consists of 15 residues. V was shortened by 0 bases and J by 4 bases, with 11 bases between the two germline ends. The CDR3 sequence: CASSLTRNWADTQYF. The CDR3 DNA reads as TGTGCCAGCAGCTTAACCCGGAATTGGGCAGATACGCAGTATTTT.

V is TRBV5-1 and J is TRBJ2-1; TRBD2 might be the D (6 bases). This CDR3 has 16 amino acids. Trimming removed 4 bases from V and 3 bases from J, with 17 bases in between. The germline V gene has CDR1 SGHRS and CDR2 YFSETQ. This chain's CDR3 is CASSRNEEGIYNEQFF. CDR3 nucleotides: TGCGCCAGCAGCAGAAATGAGGAGGGGATCTACAATGAGCAGTTCTTC.

The rearrangement links TRBV30 to TRBJ2-2; D is perhaps TRBD1 (6 bases). With 1 base removed from V and 1 base from J, the gap between germline ends came to 7 bases. The CDR3 totals 14 residues. Germline V CDR1 and CDR2: GTSNPN, SVGIG (reference sequence). The CDR3 nucleotides read TGTGCCTGGAGTGGACAGGAGAACACCGGGGAGCTGTTTTTT. The encoded protein is CAWSGQENTGELFF.

This sequence joins TRBV6-6 and TRBJ2-7; tentative D call: TRBD1 (6 bases). V was trimmed by 1 base and J by 6 bases, leaving 13 bases between them. Germline CDR1 and CDR2: MNHNY and SVGAGI (reference sequence). CDR3 length equals 14 residues. CDR3 nucleotide sequence: TGTGCCAGCAGTTACTTTGGGGGCGAAAGCGAGCAGTACTTC. Its translation is CASSYFGGESEQYF.

The rearrangement links TRBV18 to TRBJ2-7, with D perhaps TRBD2 (5 bases). CDR1 is KGHSH and CDR2 is LQKENI in the germline V gene. The CDR3 is made up of 13 amino acids. V lost 6 bases and J lost 3, with 12 bases in between. CDR3 sequence: CASSGTEGYEQYF. CDR3 coding DNA: TGTGCCAGCTCGGGCACTGAGGGCTACGAGCAGTACTTC.

This clone was picked up a small number of times. The V gene is TRBV30, the J gene TRBJ1-1; maybe TRBD1 (6 bases). Trimming shortened V by 0 bases and J by 6 bases, and 8 bases separated the two germline ends. CDR1 GTSNPN and CDR2 SVGIG come from the germline V gene (reference sequence). CDR3 size: 12 residues. The CDR3 sequence is CAWSVGTPEAFF. In DNA form, the CDR3 reads TGTGCCTGGAGTGTGGGGACACCTGAAGCTTTCTTT.

With respect to this clone: This CDR3 is also generated by other DNA sequences in the sample. The chain recombines TRBV5-1 with TRBJ1-2; no firm D call. The CDR3 extends over 13 amino acids. The ends were cut back, 0 bases at V and 2 bases at J, with 5 bases in the middle. CDR1 and CDR2 (germline): SGHRS, YFSETQ. CDR3 in amino acids: CASSLGSNYGYTF. CDR3 bases: TGCGCCAGCAGCTTGGGTAGCAACTATGGCTACACCTTC.

The chain uses TRBV11-1 and TRBJ1-5; 9 bases align to TRBD1. Germline-derived CDR1 and CDR2 are SGHAT and FQDESV (reference sequence). The junction had 1 base not matched to a gene; V was cut back by 5 bases and J by 2 bases. The CDR3 spans 14 residues. CDR3 region: CASSRQGGNQPQHF. In DNA, the CDR3 is TGTGCCAGCAGCCGACAGGGGGGCAATCAGCCCCAGCATTTT.

A few counts support this clone. The same CDR3 arises from other DNA sequences in this sample as well. The chain recombines TRBV28 with TRBJ2-7; TRBD1 or TRBD2 may be the D gene (6 bases each). The germline V gene has CDR1 MDHEN and CDR2 SYDVKM. V lost 5 bases, J lost 3 bases, and 17 bases lay in between. The CDR3 spans 15 residues. This CDR3 is CASSLGQPAGYEQYF. The CDR3, as DNA: TGTGCCAGCAGTCTCGGACAGCCAGCGGGCTACGAGCAGTACTTC.

This clone has just a few counts. Other DNA sequences in this specimen translate into the identical CDR3. The V and J genes are TRBV30 and TRBJ1-5; weak D call: TRBD1 (5 bases). The CDR3 is 14 amino acids. V gave up 0 bases and J gave up 4 bases, with 10 bases separating them. The germline V gene has CDR1 GTSNPN and CDR2 SVGIG (reference sequence). The CDR3 DNA reads TGTGCCTGGAGTGTAACCGGGGGGAATCAGCCCCAGCATTTT. Amino acid sequence: CAWSVTGGNQPQHF.

This clone was counted a single time. The gene calls are TRBV2 and TRBJ2-5, with D possibly being TRBD1 or TRBD2 (5 bases each). Trimming stripped 6 bases from V and 5 bases from J, with 16 bases between. The germline gives CDR1 SNHLY, CDR2 FYNNEI. This CDR3 spans 14 amino acids. CDR3 bases: TGTGCCAGCAGGGGACCAATGGACGCGGAGACCCAGTACTTC. It specifies CASRGPMDAETQYF.

This clone was found once. J is TRBJ2-3 and V is TRBV10-3, with 8 bases lining up with TRBD2. The J segment lost 2 bases and the V segment lost 4 bases, leaving 5 bases of the junction unmatched. Germline CDR1 ENHRY, CDR2 SYGVKD. The CDR3 sequence is 15 residues long. The CDR3 nucleotides read TGTGCCATCAGTGTTAGCGGGGACACCACAGATACGCAGTATTTT. It encodes CAISVSGDTTDTQYF.

This clone was seen a handful of times. V and J are TRBV12-1 and TRBJ2-2; no DNA check was done on the table's D call, TRBD1. TRBV12-1 is shown as a pseudogene. This CDR3 spans 19 amino acids. CDR3 DNA sequence: TGTGCCAGCAGCGGAACCGGGACAGAGAGAGGGACCGGCACCGGGGAGCTGTTTTTT. Protein sequence: CASSGTGTERGTGTGELFF.

The V and J genes are TRBV7-9 and TRBJ2-7; 7 nucleotides match TRBD2. CDR1 is SEHNR and CDR2 is FQNEAQ in the germline V gene (reference sequence). Trimming cost V 2 bases and J 5 bases; bases outside gene matches: 9. The CDR3 spans 15 residues. CDR3 DNA: TGTGCCAGCAGCTTATTCCCATCGGGAGGTGACGAGCAGTACTTC. It encodes CASSLFPSGGDEQYF.

This clone was counted at least ten times. The V and J genes are TRBV28 and TRBJ1-2; D is unclear. This CDR3 region has 12 residues. Germline CDR1 and CDR2: MDHEN and SYDVKM. V was shortened by 5 bases and J by 6 bases, with 10 bases between the two germline ends. Here the CDR3 reads CASSHGVDGYTF. CDR3 nucleotide sequence: TGTGCCAGCAGTCATGGGGTGGATGGCTACACCTTC.

About this clone itself: This specimen includes other DNA sequences encoding the same CDR3. The V and J genes are TRBV2 and TRBJ1-2; 9 bases agree with TRBD1. The germline gives CDR1 SNHLY, CDR2 FYNNEI. CDR3 length: 12 residues. V shed 6 bases and J 4 bases; nucleotides not matched to a gene: 0. The CDR3 protein is CASRTGGYGYTF. The CDR3 nucleotides are TGTGCCAGCAGGACAGGGGGCTATGGCTACACCTTC.

This clone occurred a few times. The chain is built from TRBV27 and TRBJ1-6; D is perhaps TRBD1 (5 bases). V lost 4 bases and J lost 6, with 13 bases in between. Germline CDR1 and CDR2: MNHEY and SMNVEV (reference sequence). The CDR3 runs 15 residues. CDR3 residues: CASSSFGGANSPLHF. The DNA for the CDR3 is TGTGCCAGCAGTTCGTTCGGAGGGGCTAATTCACCCCTCCACTTT.

The chain recombines TRBV14 with TRBJ2-1, with unresolved D. V lost 5 bases, J lost 7 bases, and 12 bases lay in between. This CDR3 has 13 amino acids. The germline gives CDR1 SGHDN, CDR2 FVKESK. CDR3 in DNA: TGTGCCAGCAGCTTCGCCTTGGAGAATGAGCAGTTCTTC. Protein: CASSFALENEQFF.

This CDR3 reads CASSLDGTEGDTQYF. The DNA for the CDR3 is TGTGCCAGCAGCTTGGACGGGACAGAGGGAGATACGCAGTATTTT. This chain connects TRBV5-4 to TRBJ2-3, with 7 bases identical to TRBD1. The germline V gene has CDR1 SGHNT and CDR2 YYREEE (reference sequence). Trimming took 0 bases from V and 5 from J; bases not matched to a gene: 6. The CDR3 totals 15 residues.

The rearrangement joins TRBV12-5 to TRBJ2-1, with no clear D. Trimming shortened V by 2 bases and J by 3 bases, and 2 bases separated the two germline ends. Germline V lookup: CDR1 LGHNT, CDR2 FRNRAP. CDR3 length equals 12 residues. CDR3 region: CASGLYYNEQFF. In DNA, the CDR3 is TGTGCTAGTGGTTTGTACTACAATGAGCAGTTCTTC.